This is a list of T cell receptor beta chains from one sample in a study of shared clonotypes between healthy human individuals. The assay was immunoSEQ multiplex PCR, and TCRdb's table has in-frame clones only and misses some. The repertoire holds 1.5 million to 2.5 million clones, 85% to 95% seen once, with around 1% in the top ten. What was sequenced was naive CD8+ T cells sorted from blood. These receptors were collected from a man between 18 and 35 years old in good health. Both conserved end residues are part of each CDR3. D genes are given only for firm matches. Clone size appears in some rows only: once, few, many, or a class for an expanded clone.

TRBD1 TRBJ2-7 TRBV5-4 15 once TGTGCCAGCAGCTTGAGACCACAGGGGGTTTACGAGCAGTACTTC CASSLRPQGVYEQYF
TRBD1 TRBJ1-6 TRBV27 19 - TGTGCCAGCAGTCCGTTGACAGGGGGCGCAGGCTCCTATAATTCACCCCTCCACTTT CASSPLTGGAGSYNSPLHF
- TRBJ1-5 TRBV7-2 15 - TGTGCCAGCAGCTCACAAGGGCAAACATATCAGCCCCAGCATTTT CASSSQGQTYQPQHF
- TRBJ2-7 TRBV11-2 12 few TGTGCCAGCAGCTTTTTCTCCTACGAGCAGTACTTC CASSFFSYEQYF
- TRBJ2-7 TRBV5-1 13 - TGCGCCAGCAGCTTAGACACTACCTACGAGCAGTACTTC CASSLDTTYEQYF
TRBD1 TRBJ2-1 TRBV7-9 16 - TGTGCCAGCAGCTCAACGGACAGGGACTCCTACAATGAGCAGTTCTTC CASSSTDRDSYNEQFF
- TRBJ2-2 TRBV5-1 13 - TGCGCCAGCACGGGAGAGAACACCGGGGAGCTGTTTTTT CASTGENTGELFF
- TRBJ1-5 TRBV5-1 17 - TGCGCCAGCAGCTTAGGCGGGGGCCCATTGGGCAATCAGCCCCAGCATTTT CASSLGGGPLGNQPQHF
TRBD1 TRBJ2-7 TRBV27 15 - TGTGCCAGCAGTCCCCGGGACAGGGGGCCCTACGAGCAGTACTTC CASSPRDRGPYEQYF
- TRBJ1-1 TRBV9 15 - TGTGCCAGCAGCTCTTCGGGGCAGCTGAACACTGAAGCTTTCTTT CASSSSGQLNTEAFF
- TRBJ1-1 TRBV19 14 - TGTGCCAGTAGTAAGGGACACCCGAACACTGAAGCTTTCTTT CASSKGHPNTEAFF
- TRBJ2-3 TRBV28 15 - TGTGCCAGCACCATGATCAGGGATAGCACAGATACGCAGTATTTT CASTMIRDSTDTQYF
- TRBJ2-1 TRBV2 13 - TGTGCCAGCAGTGACGTAATTGGGAATGAGCAGTTCTTC CASSDVIGNEQFF
- TRBJ2-7 TRBV7-6 12 - TGTGCCAGCGGAGACACCAGCTACGAGCAGTACTTC CASGDTSYEQYF
TRBD1 TRBJ2-7 TRBV9 15 - TGTGCCAGCAGCGTAGCAGGGACAGGGGTTCACGAGCAGTACTTC CASSVAGTGVHEQYF
- TRBJ1-1 TRBV6-5 13 - TGTGCCAGCAGTTACTCAGACCTCGGGGAAGCTTTCTTT CASSYSDLGEAFF
- TRBJ2-4 TRBV27 11 - TGTGCCAGCAGTTTTGGAAACATTCAGTACTTC CASSFGNIQYF
TRBD1 TRBJ1-5 TRBV11-2 14 - TGTGCCAGCAGCTTATCAGGGGGCGGTCAGCCCCAGCATTTT CASSLSGGGQPQHF
- TRBJ1-5 TRBV27 14 few TGTGCCAGCAGCATGGGATATAGCAATCAGCCCCAGCATTTT CASSMGYSNQPQHF
TRBD2 TRBJ2-5 TRBV2 13 - TGTGCCAGCGGGACTAGGTTTGCGGAGACCCAGTACTTC CASGTRFAETQYF
- TRBJ1-1 TRBV7-6 18 - TGTGCCAGCAGCTCCGAGGCGGCAGCAAGCATAGGAGACACTGAAGCTTTCTTT CASSSEAAASIGDTEAFF
- TRBJ1-1 TRBV4-3 13 - TGCGCCAGCAGCCAGTCAGAGGACTCTGAAGCTTTCTTT CASSQSEDSEAFF
- TRBJ1-3 TRBV4-3 16 - TGCGCCAGCAGCCAAGATCAAGAGGGTACTGGAAACACCATATATTTT CASSQDQEGTGNTIYF
- TRBJ2-5 TRBV7-9 12 - TGTGCCAGCAGCCGCGCGGGGGAGACCCAGTACTTC CASSRAGETQYF
TRBD1 TRBJ1-2 TRBV7-9 17 - TGTGCCAGCAGCTCGGGGGACAGGGTTGGGGAATTTGATGGCTACACCTTC CASSSGDRVGEFDGYTF
TRBD2 TRBJ2-7 TRBV5-1 14 - TGCGCCAGCAGCTTAGGCCAGGGAGGGTACGAGCAGTACTTC CASSLGQGGYEQYF
- TRBJ1-1 TRBV28 12 once TGTGCCAGCTCTACAGGGCACACTGAAGCTTTCTTT CASSTGHTEAFF
- TRBJ2-5 TRBV19 13 - TGTGCCACCGGTAGGGACCTCGAGGAGACCCAGTACTTC CATGRDLEETQYF
- TRBJ2-7 TRBV5-5 13 - TGTGCCAGCAGCTTGGGTAGACCCTACGAGCAGTACTTC CASSLGRPYEQYF
- TRBJ2-7 TRBV7-9 13 - TGTGCCAGCAGCTTGCCTACGGCTTACGAGCAGTACTTC CASSLPTAYEQYF
- TRBJ1-1 TRBV6-5 14 - TGTGCCAGCAGTTCAGCCTGGGACACCGGGGAAGCTTTCTTT CASSSAWDTGEAFF
TRBD1 TRBJ2-7 TRBV6-1 13 - TGTGCCAGCAGATCGACAGGGCTCGACGAGCAGTACTTC CASRSTGLDEQYF
TRBD2 TRBJ2-7 TRBV5-4 16 - TGTGCCAGCAGCCAAGAATTAGCGGGAGAGGAGTACGAGCAGTACTTC CASSQELAGEEYEQYF
- TRBJ2-4 TRBV10-2 17 once TGCGCCAGCAGTGAGTCAGGGCATATCCTAGCCAAAAACATTCAGTACTTC CASSESGHILAKNIQYF
TRBD2 TRBJ2-7 TRBV27 15 - TGTGCCAGCAGTTGGGGGGGGAGCCCAAGCTACGAGCAGTACTTC CASSWGGSPSYEQYF
- TRBJ2-3 TRBV30 15 once TGTGCCTGGAATGGGGCGGGACTGAGCACAGATACGCAGTATTTT CAWNGAGLSTDTQYF
TRBD2 TRBJ2-5 TRBV13 16 once TGTGCCAGCAGCTCCGGGACTAGCGGGGGGGCGGAGACCCAGTACTTC CASSSGTSGGAETQYF
- TRBJ2-3 TRBV7-3 14 - TGTGCCAGCAGCCCAGGGGCAGTCCCAGATACGCAGTATTTT CASSPGAVPDTQYF
TRBD1 TRBJ2-7 TRBV29-1 14 - TGCAGCGTTGAAGTGGTTGGACAGGCGAACGAGCAGTACTTC CSVEVVGQANEQYF
- TRBJ2-5 TRBV28 15 - TGTGCCAGCAGTTTATCGGCAGCGGTAGGGGAGACCCAGTACTTC CASSLSAAVGETQYF
- TRBJ1-1 TRBV28 12 - TGTGCCAGCGGGTGGGGGAACACTGAAGCTTTCTTT CASGWGNTEAFF